This T cell receptor beta chain is from a study of relationships among human T cell subsets (dated by TCRdb to the early 2010s). About the investigation overall: Sequencing was performed on eight distinct blood T cell populations: pan T, CD8 cytotoxic, regulatory, Th1, Th2, naive plus transitional, activated and memory cells. What the work shows at the level of the full study, not this receptor alone: Across the seven subsets, no statistically significant differences turned up in V, D and J usage, CDR3 length, or N-nucleotide additions. Over 50% of CD8+ cytotoxic sequences belonged to clones with over 100 reads, whereas regulatory and Th2 subsets showed few such clones. A CD4+CD8+ double-positive population could not be ruled out by the bead-based sorting. Substantial sharing of CDR3s among Th1, Th2 and regulatory T cells was interpreted as suggestive of stochastic cell fate choices.

Library generation was performed with multiplex PCR. TCRdb shows the sequencer as 454 GS FLX. Semiquantitative ARM-PCR was used to amplify the TCR alpha and beta CDR3 regions from mRNA. ARM-PCR used tagged nested gene-specific primers, after which communal superprimers carried out exponential amplification. Before the first-round PCR products went through the second amplification round, exonuclease was used to remove the nested primers. Sequencing of the amplicons was performed on the 454 platform, which allows millions of DNA fragments to be sequenced rapidly without cloning bias. A read counted as effective if the read could be mapped to both V and J germline segments. On the study's bioinformatics: IRmap was used to assign reads to germline V, D and J segments, relying on pyromap, a Smith-Waterman modification adapted to 454 sequencing errors. D-beta assignments were filtered with cutoffs set at the 99th percentile of alignment scores obtained from simulated random sequences. CDR3 was defined as the amino acids between the conserved V-segment Y[YFLI]C motif and the J-segment [FW]GXGT motif. A compound Poisson process model, previously applied to large-scale EST data, was used to estimate repertoire diversity. A procedure for detecting cross-contamination was applied so that sample contamination could be argued against as the origin of shared CDR3s. Clones were called with MiXCR by TCRdb after fastp trimmed the public reads at Q25, and only in-frame beta chains were retained. Under each unique CDR3 protein, matching rows form one entry showing the most common genes and DNA. The authors' filters were not applied to this entry. Recorded for this sample are under 5,000 distinct CDR3 sequences; just over 50% of them occurred a single time. Of the sample, around 2.8% is held by the ten largest clones.

In the case of this clonotype: The antigen this receptor binds is unknown. This may be a read error, as it is one base from a much larger clone.

Trimming takes 3 bases off V and 4 bases off J; junction bases not matched to a gene: 4. Taken from cysteine to phenylalanine, the CDR3 has 14 residues. Only CDR3 DNA is held: 42 bases, read in frame from base 1. Based on the germline V gene (reference sequence), the CDR1 and CDR2 sequences are SEHNR and FQNEAQ. After CD4+CD56+ NKT cells were removed, anti-CD294 beads were used to select Th2 cells as CD4+CD25-CD294+ cells. To isolate the T cell subsets, Miltenyi superparamagnetic beads coated with subset-specific monoclonal antibodies were used. Peripheral blood was used as the source from which all T cell populations were isolated. Ficoll separation was used to obtain mononuclear cells from whole blood, after which anti-CD14 microbeads were used to deplete monocytes. Isolated cell populations were immediately resuspended in RNAprotect reagent.

The specimen was CD4+ Th2 cells sorted from blood. This specimen's cell subset or site label, per the study, means: CD4+CD25-CD294+ T helper 2 cells. The rearrangement joined TRBV7-9 to TRBJ1-1; a stretch of 8 junction bases matches TRBD1. The TCR originated in a man aged 35 to 55 in good health. The DNA sequence is TGTGCCAGCAGCTTGGGACAGGCTCTCACTGAAGCTTTCTTT. Its product reads: CASSLGQALTEAFF. Reference TRBV7-9 and TRBJ1-1 proteins supply the regions before and after the CDR3; the full variable domain is: DTGVSQNPRHKITKRGQNVTFRCDPISEHNRLYWYRQTLGQGPEFLTYFQNEAQLEKSRLLSDRFSAERPKGSFSTLEIQRTEQGDSAMYLCASSLGQALTEAFFGQGTRLTVV.